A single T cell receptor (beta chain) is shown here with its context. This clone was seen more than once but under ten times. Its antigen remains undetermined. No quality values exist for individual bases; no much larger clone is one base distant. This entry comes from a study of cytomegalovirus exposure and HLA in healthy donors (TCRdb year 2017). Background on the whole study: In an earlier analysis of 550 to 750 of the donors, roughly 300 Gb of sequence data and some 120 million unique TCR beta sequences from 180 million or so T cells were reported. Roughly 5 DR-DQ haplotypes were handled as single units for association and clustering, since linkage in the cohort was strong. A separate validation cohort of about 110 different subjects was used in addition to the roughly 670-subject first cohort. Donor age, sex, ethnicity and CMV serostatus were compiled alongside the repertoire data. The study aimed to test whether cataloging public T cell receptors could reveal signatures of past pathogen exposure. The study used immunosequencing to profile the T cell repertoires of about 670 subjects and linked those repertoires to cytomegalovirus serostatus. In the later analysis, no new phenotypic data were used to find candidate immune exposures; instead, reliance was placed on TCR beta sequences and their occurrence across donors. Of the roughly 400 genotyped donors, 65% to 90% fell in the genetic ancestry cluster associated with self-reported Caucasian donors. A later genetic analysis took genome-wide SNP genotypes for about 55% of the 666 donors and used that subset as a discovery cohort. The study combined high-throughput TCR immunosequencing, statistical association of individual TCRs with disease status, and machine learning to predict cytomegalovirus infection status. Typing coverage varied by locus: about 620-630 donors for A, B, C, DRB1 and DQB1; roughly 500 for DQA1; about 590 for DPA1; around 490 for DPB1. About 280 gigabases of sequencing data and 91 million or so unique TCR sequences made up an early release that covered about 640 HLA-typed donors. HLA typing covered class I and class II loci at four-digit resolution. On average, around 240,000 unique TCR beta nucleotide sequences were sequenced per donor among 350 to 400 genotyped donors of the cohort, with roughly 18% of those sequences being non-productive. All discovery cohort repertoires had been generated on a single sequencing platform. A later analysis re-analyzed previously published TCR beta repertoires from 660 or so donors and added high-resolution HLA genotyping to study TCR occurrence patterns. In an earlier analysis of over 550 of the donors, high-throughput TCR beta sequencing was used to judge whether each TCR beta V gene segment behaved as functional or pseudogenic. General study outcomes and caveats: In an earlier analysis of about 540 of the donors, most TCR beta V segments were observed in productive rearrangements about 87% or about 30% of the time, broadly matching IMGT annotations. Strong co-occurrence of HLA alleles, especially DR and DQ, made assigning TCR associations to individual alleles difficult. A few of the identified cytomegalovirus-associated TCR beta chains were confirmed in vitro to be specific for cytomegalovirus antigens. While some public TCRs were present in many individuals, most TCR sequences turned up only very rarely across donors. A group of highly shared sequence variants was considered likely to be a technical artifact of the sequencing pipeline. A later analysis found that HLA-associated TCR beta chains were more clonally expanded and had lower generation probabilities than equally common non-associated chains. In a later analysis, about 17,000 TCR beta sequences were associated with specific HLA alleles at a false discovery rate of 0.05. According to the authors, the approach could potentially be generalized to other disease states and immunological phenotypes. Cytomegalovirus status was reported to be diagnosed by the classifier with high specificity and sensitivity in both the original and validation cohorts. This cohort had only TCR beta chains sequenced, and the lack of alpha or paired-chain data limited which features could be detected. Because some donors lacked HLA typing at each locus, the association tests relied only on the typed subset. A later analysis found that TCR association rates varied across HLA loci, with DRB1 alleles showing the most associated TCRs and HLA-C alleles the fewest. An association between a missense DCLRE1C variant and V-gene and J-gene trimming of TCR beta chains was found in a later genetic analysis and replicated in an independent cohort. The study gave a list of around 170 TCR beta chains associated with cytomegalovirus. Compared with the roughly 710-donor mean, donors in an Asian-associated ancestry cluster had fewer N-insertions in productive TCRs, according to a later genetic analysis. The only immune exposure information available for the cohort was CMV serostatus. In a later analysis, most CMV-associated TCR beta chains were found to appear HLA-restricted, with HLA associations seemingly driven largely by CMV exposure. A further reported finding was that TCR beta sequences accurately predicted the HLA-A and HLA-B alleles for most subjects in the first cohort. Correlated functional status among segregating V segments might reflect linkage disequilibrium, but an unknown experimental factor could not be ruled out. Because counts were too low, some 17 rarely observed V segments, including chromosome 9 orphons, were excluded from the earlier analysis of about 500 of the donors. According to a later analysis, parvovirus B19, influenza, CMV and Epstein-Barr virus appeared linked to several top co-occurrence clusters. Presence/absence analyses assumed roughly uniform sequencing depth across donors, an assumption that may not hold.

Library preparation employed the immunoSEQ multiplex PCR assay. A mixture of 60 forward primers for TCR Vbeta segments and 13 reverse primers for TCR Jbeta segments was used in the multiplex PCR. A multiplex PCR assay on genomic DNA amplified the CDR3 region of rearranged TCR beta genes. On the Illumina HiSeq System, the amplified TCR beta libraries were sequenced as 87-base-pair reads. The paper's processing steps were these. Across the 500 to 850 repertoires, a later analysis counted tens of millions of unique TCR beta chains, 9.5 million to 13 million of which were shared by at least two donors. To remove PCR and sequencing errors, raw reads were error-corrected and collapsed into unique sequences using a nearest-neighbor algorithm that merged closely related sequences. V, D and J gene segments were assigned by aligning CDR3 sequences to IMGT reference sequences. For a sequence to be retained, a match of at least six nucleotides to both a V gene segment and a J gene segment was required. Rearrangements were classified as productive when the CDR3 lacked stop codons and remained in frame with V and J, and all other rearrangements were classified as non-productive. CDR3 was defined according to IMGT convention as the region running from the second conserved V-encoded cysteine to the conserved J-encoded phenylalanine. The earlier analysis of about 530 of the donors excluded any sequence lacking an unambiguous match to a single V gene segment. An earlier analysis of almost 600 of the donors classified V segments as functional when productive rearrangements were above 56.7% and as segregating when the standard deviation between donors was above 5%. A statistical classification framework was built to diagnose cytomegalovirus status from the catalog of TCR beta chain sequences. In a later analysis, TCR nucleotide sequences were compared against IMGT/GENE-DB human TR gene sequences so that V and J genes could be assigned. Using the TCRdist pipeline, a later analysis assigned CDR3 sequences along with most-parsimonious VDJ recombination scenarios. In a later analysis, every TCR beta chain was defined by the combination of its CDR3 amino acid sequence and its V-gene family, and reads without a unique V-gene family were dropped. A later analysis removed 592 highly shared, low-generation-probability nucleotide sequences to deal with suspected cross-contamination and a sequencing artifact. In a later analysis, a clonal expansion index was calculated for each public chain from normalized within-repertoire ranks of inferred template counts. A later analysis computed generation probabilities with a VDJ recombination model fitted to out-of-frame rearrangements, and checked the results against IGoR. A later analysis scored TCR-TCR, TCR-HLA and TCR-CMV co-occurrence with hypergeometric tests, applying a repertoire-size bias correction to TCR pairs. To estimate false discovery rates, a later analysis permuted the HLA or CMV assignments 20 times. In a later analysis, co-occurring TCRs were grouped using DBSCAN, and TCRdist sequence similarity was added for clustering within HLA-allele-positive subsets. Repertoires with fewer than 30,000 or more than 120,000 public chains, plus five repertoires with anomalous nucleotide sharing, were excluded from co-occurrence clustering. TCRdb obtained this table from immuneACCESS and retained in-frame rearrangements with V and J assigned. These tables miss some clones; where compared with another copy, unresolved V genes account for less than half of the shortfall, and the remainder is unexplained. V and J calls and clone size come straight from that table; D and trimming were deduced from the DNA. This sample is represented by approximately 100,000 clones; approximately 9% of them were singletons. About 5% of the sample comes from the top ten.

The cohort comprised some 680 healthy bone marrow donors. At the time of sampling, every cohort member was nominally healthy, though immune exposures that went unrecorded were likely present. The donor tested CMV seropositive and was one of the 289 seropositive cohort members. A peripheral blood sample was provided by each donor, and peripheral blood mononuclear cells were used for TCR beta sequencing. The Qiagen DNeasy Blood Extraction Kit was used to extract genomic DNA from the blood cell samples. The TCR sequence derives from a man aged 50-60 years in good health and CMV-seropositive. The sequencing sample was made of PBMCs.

The DNA is TGTGCCAGCAGCCCACAGGCGGCTAACTATGGCTACACCTTC. It translates to CASSPQAANYGYTF. The sequence links TRBV27 to TRBJ1-2, with TRBD1 perhaps the D gene, on 5 matching bases. Spanning cysteine to phenylalanine, the CDR3 consists of 14 amino acids. The entry retains the CDR3 DNA only, 42 bases that are in frame from base 1. In the germline V gene (reference sequence), CDR1 corresponds to MNHEY and CDR2 to SMNVEV. The trim is 6 bases for V and 0 bases for J, with a gap of 11 bases between the germline ends.